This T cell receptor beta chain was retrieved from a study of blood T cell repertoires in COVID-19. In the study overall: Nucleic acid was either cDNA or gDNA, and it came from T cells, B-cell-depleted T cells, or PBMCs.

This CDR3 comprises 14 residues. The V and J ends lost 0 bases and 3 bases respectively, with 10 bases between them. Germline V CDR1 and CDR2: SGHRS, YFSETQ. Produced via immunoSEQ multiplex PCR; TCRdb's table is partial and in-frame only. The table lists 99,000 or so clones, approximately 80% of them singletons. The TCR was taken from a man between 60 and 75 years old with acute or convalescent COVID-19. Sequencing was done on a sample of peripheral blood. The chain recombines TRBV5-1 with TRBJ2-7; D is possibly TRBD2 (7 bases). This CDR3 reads CASSLAGGYYEQYF. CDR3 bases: TGCGCCAGCAGCTTGGCGGGGGGCTACTACGAGCAGTACTTC.